Each of the 3 T cell receptor beta chains below was sequenced from the same sample in a study of CD8 T cell repertoires and HIV-1 epitope variants. Clones were sequenced by immunoSEQ multiplex PCR, and TCRdb holds only the in-frame ones, with some missing. The sample holds approximately 1,000 clones, roughly 70% seen once. Antigens of these TCRs are unknown. The sequencing input was cultured CD8+ T cells derived from PBMCs. The source is a male donor with HIV.

V and J are TRBV28 and TRBJ2-3, with TRBD1 matching over 7 bases. Per germline, CDR1 MDHEN and CDR2 SYDVKM. V gave up 5 bases and J gave up 2 bases; unmatched junction bases: 4. The CDR3 covers 14 residues. CDR3: CASSMTGTTDTQYF. In nucleotides, the CDR3 is TGTGCCAGCAGTATGACAGGGACCACAGATACGCAGTATTTT.

Note on this clone: The germline gene is not matched at one end of the junction; a read error may be the cause. This CDR3 reads CVTRGAFF. The DNA for the CDR3 is TGCGTCACGCGAGGCGCTTTCTTT. The gene calls are TRBV12-5 and TRBJ1-1; D remains ambiguous. Looked up from germline, CDR1 is LGHNT and CDR2 is FRNRAP. There are 8 residues in the CDR3.

This chain links TRBV7-6 with TRBJ2-1; D unclear. This CDR3 has 12 residues. V was pared by 1 base and J by 9 bases, with 7 bases between. CDR1 is SGHVS and CDR2 is FNYEAQ in the germline V gene. Here the CDR3 DNA reads TGTGCCAGCAGCTTAGGTTACTCTGAGCAGTTCTTC. Amino acids: CASSLGYSEQFF.